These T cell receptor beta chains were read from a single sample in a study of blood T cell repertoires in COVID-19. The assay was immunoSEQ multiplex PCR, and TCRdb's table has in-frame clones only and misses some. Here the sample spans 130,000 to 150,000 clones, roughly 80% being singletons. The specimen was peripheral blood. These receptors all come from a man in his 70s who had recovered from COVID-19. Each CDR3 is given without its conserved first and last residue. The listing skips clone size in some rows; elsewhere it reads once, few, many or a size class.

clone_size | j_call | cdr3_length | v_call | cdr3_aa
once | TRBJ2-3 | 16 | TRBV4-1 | ASSQGRASGIRTDTQY
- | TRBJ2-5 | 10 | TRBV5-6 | ASSPDRLGLY
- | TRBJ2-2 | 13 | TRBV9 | ASSVAGVVAGELF
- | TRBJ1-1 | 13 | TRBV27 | ASSADRGAGTEAF
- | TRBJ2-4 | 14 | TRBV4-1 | ASSLGHTLAKNIQY
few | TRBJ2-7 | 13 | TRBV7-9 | ASSPTLTGTNEQY
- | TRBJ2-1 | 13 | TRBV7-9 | ASSSTGLGYNEQF
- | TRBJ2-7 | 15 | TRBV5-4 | ASSLGTSGSRSYEQY
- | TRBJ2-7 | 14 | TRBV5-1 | ASSRDRSQGGYEQY
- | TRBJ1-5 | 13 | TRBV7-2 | ASSVRGSGNQPQH
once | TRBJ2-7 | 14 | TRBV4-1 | ASSHRSQGRPYEQY
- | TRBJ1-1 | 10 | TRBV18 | ASSYRATEAF
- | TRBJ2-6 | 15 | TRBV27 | ASSLRGHTAGANVLT
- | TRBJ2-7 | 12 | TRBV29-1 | SVKGAGGAYEQY
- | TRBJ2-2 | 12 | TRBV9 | ASSVEGQPGELF
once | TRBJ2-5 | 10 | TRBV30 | AWSLAIETQY
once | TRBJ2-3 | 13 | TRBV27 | ASSPMDLSTDTQY
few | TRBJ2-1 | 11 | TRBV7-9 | ASSLAGVNEQF
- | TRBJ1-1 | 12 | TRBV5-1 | ASSSGQPNTEAF
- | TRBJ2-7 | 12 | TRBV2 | ASSPTSGRAEQY
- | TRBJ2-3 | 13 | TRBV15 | ATSSAGTRGDTQY
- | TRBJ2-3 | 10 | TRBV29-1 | SVVENSYTQY
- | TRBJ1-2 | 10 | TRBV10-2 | ASSEVQGVYT
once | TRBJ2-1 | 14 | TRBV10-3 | AISGSGLAGYNEQF
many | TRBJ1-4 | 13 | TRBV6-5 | ASSYSQGTNEKLF
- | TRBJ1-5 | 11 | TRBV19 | ASSLPGLQPQH
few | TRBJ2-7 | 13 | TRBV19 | ASSQLAGNGYEQY
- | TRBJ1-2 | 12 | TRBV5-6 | ASSLFRVPYGYT
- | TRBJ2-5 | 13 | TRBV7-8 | ASSLGDRGWETQY